A selection of T cell receptor beta chains follows, all from one sample in a study of OX40 agonist ivuxolimab in advanced cancers. Profiling relied on immunoSEQ multiplex PCR, and the TCRdb table lists in-frame clones only, not all of them. Counted here are approximately 76,000 clones, 70% to 90% occurring once; the ten biggest clones make up about 0.6%. The source material was CD4+ or CD8+ T cells sorted from blood, sampled in a trial of the OX40 agonist ivuxolimab. The receptor set was obtained from an adult with an advanced solid tumor such as melanoma, head and neck, liver or kidney cancer. The CDR3 runs from the conserved cysteine through the conserved F or W. D genes are given only for firm matches. Clone sizes are given selectively: once, few, many, or a class where the clone is expanded.

clone size: .; D gene: TRBD1; V gene: TRBV7-2; J gene: TRBJ1-6; CDR3 DNA: TGTGCCAGCAGCTTAGTAGGGGGCTCCAATAATTCACCCCTCCACTTT; CDR3 protein: CASSLVGGSNNSPLHF
clone size: .; D gene: .; V gene: TRBV6-5; J gene: TRBJ2-3; CDR3 DNA: TGTGCCAGCAGTTACGGCGGGGGCACAGATACGCAGTATTTT; CDR3 protein: CASSYGGGTDTQYF
clone size: .; D gene: .; V gene: TRBV7-2; J gene: TRBJ1-2; CDR3 DNA: TGTGCCAGCAGCATAACAGGCGCTAACTATGGCTACACCTTC; CDR3 protein: CASSITGANYGYTF
clone size: .; D gene: .; V gene: TRBV23-1; J gene: TRBJ2-6; CDR3 DNA: TGCGCCAGCAGTAGAACCACGCAACAAAGTCGGGCCAACGTCCTGACTTTC; CDR3 protein: CASSRTTQQSRANVLTF
clone size: .; D gene: TRBD2; V gene: TRBV6-5; J gene: TRBJ2-1; CDR3 DNA: TGTGCCAGCAGCCGTCTAGCGGGGGGTCGGGATGAGCAGTTCTTC; CDR3 protein: CASSRLAGGRDEQFF
clone size: .; D gene: .; V gene: TRBV7-9; J gene: TRBJ2-3; CDR3 DNA: TGTGCCAGCAGCCAGAAGGGGCCAGATACGCAGTATTTT; CDR3 protein: CASSQKGPDTQYF
clone size: .; D gene: .; V gene: TRBV6-4; J gene: TRBJ2-3; CDR3 DNA: TGTGCCAGCAGTGACTCCCGACGGAGCACAGATACGCAGTATTTT; CDR3 protein: CASSDSRRSTDTQYF
clone size: .; D gene: .; V gene: TRBV6-1; J gene: TRBJ1-1; CDR3 DNA: TGTGCCAGCAGTCCCAGGGATTTGGACACTGAAGCTTTCTTT; CDR3 protein: CASSPRDLDTEAFF
clone size: few; D gene: .; V gene: TRBV7-8; J gene: TRBJ1-5; CDR3 DNA: TGTGCCAGCAGCTTCCCAAATCAGCCCCAGCATTTT; CDR3 protein: CASSFPNQPQHF
clone size: .; D gene: TRBD1; V gene: TRBV10-3; J gene: TRBJ2-2; CDR3 DNA: TGTGCCATCAGTGAGTCGAGGGGACAGTCGAACACCGGGGAGCTGTTTTTT; CDR3 protein: CAISESRGQSNTGELFF
clone size: .; D gene: TRBD1; V gene: TRBV19; J gene: TRBJ1-1; CDR3 DNA: TGTGCCAGTAGTGGGGACAGACAGAACACTGAAGCTTTCTTT; CDR3 protein: CASSGDRQNTEAFF
clone size: .; D gene: TRBD1; V gene: TRBV7-6; J gene: TRBJ1-4; CDR3 DNA: TGTGCCAGCAGCCTGGGACAGACGAATGAAAAACTGTTTTTT; CDR3 protein: CASSLGQTNEKLFF
clone size: .; D gene: .; V gene: TRBV5-1; J gene: TRBJ2-5; CDR3 DNA: TGCGCCAGCAGCCGACTTTGGGGGCAAGAGACCCAGTACTTC; CDR3 protein: CASSRLWGQETQYF
clone size: .; D gene: TRBD1; V gene: TRBV7-8; J gene: TRBJ2-5; CDR3 DNA: TGTGCCAGCAGCTGGGGACAGGGGCAAGAGACCCAGTACTTC; CDR3 protein: CASSWGQGQETQYF
clone size: .; D gene: TRBD1; V gene: TRBV19; J gene: TRBJ1-4; CDR3 DNA: TGTGCCAGTAGGACACAAGGGGGCTCTGAAAAACTGTTTTTT; CDR3 protein: CASRTQGGSEKLFF
clone size: .; D gene: TRBD1; V gene: TRBV6-5; J gene: TRBJ1-2; CDR3 DNA: TGTGCCAGCAGTTACCGAGGGACAGGGTCCTATGGCTACACCTTC; CDR3 protein: CASSYRGTGSYGYTF
clone size: few; D gene: .; V gene: TRBV11-2; J gene: TRBJ2-7; CDR3 DNA: TGTGCCAGCAGCTCCTACCGGGTCCCCAACCACTACGAGCAGTACTTC; CDR3 protein: CASSSYRVPNHYEQYF
clone size: .; D gene: .; V gene: TRBV5-6; J gene: TRBJ1-6; CDR3 DNA: TGTGCCAGCAGCCAGAGGGCATTCTGGGGTTTAAATTCACCCCTCCACTTT; CDR3 protein: CASSQRAFWGLNSPLHF
clone size: once; D gene: .; V gene: TRBV4-1; J gene: TRBJ2-3; CDR3 DNA: TGCGCCAGCAGCCAAATGGGGGCCCCGGGGGATACGCAGTATTTT; CDR3 protein: CASSQMGAPGDTQYF
clone size: once; D gene: .; V gene: TRBV30; J gene: TRBJ1-1; CDR3 DNA: TGTGCCTGGAGTCTGACCCCCAACACTGAAGCTTTCTTT; CDR3 protein: CAWSLTPNTEAFF
clone size: .; D gene: .; V gene: TRBV6-5; J gene: TRBJ1-6; CDR3 DNA: TGTGCCAGCAGTTCCAGGACGGTTAATTCACCCCTCCACTTT; CDR3 protein: CASSSRTVNSPLHF
clone size: .; D gene: TRBD2; V gene: TRBV5-1; J gene: TRBJ2-4; CDR3 DNA: TGCGCCAGCAGCTCCCGGGGGGGCGCGGTGGACATTCAGTACTTC; CDR3 protein: CASSSRGGAVDIQYF
clone size: .; D gene: TRBD1; V gene: TRBV6-1; J gene: TRBJ1-2; CDR3 DNA: TGTGCCAGCAGTGAACGCCAGGGGGCTTTTGATGGCTACACCTTC; CDR3 protein: CASSERQGAFDGYTF
clone size: .; D gene: .; V gene: TRBV4-3; J gene: TRBJ1-2; CDR3 DNA: TGCGCCAGCAGCCGCGGCCCGGGTAACCACGACTATGGCTACACCTTC; CDR3 protein: CASSRGPGNHDYGYTF
clone size: .; D gene: .; V gene: TRBV25-1; J gene: TRBJ1-6; CDR3 DNA: TGTGCCAGCAGGGCCCCGGGACCGCATAATTCACCCCTCCACTTT; CDR3 protein: CASRAPGPHNSPLHF
clone size: .; D gene: TRBD1; V gene: TRBV27; J gene: TRBJ2-1; CDR3 DNA: TGTGCCAGCAGACCCGACAGGGGGCTAACCTACAATGAGCAGTTCTTC; CDR3 protein: CASRPDRGLTYNEQFF
clone size: few; D gene: TRBD1; V gene: TRBV29-1; J gene: TRBJ1-1; CDR3 DNA: TGCAGCGTGAACAGGGGAAGAACTGAAGCTTTCTTT; CDR3 protein: CSVNRGRTEAFF
clone size: few; D gene: TRBD1; V gene: TRBV19; J gene: TRBJ1-1; CDR3 DNA: TGTGCCAGTAGGCCGGGACAGGGAGAAACTGAAGCTTTCTTT; CDR3 protein: CASRPGQGETEAFF
clone size: few; D gene: TRBD1; V gene: TRBV6-6; J gene: TRBJ2-7; CDR3 DNA: TGTGCCAGCAGCCCCAGGGGGACGGGTTCCTACGAGCAGTACTTC; CDR3 protein: CASSPRGTGSYEQYF